A selection of T cell receptor beta chains follows, all from one sample in a study of blood T cell repertoires in COVID-19. Repertoires were generated with immunoSEQ multiplex PCR, while TCRdb's copy carries only in-frame clones and drops some. The sample consists of fewer than 300,000 clones, roughly 84% of them appearing once. Sequencing was performed on peripheral blood. The receptors here all came from a human donor with COVID-19, enrolled during active disease. The donor label of this sample is uncertain. Both conserved end residues are part of each CDR3. The order of the fields is CDR3 protein, V gene, J gene.

CDR3 protein: CASSSPGTPTGELFF
V gene: TRBV19
J gene: TRBJ2-2

CDR3 protein: CASSLPGQGYNEQFF
V gene: TRBV27
J gene: TRBJ2-1

CDR3 protein: CASSLRGRETQYF
V gene: TRBV7-7
J gene: TRBJ2-5

CDR3 protein: CASSLDRSETQYF
V gene: TRBV11-3
J gene: TRBJ2-5

CDR3 protein: CASSRDRRTYEQYF
V gene: TRBV6-5
J gene: TRBJ2-7

CDR3 protein: CASRRTGSEQYF
V gene: TRBV6-5
J gene: TRBJ2-7

CDR3 protein: CASSLGTGWTGELFF
V gene: TRBV7-3
J gene: TRBJ2-2

CDR3 protein: CASRGLAGAGEQYF
V gene: TRBV6-5
J gene: TRBJ2-7

CDR3 protein: CASSLSRQPQHF
V gene: TRBV12-3/TRBV12-4
J gene: TRBJ1-5

CDR3 protein: CASSPTLTSYEQYF
V gene: TRBV3-1/TRBV3-2
J gene: TRBJ2-7

CDR3 protein: CASSPFGTSREGLYNEQFF
V gene: TRBV18
J gene: TRBJ2-1

CDR3 protein: CASSSGQRRGKLFF
V gene: TRBV5-1
J gene: TRBJ1-4

CDR3 protein: CASSIQGSRGNQPQHF
V gene: TRBV28
J gene: TRBJ1-5

CDR3 protein: CASSIDLRAREIYGYTF
V gene: TRBV19
J gene: TRBJ1-2